Each of the 16 T cell receptor beta chains below was sequenced from the same sample in a study of blood T cell repertoires in COVID-19. Some clones are missing from TCRdb's copy, which holds only in-frame ones; the method was immunoSEQ multiplex PCR. Of some 95,000 clones detected, over 75% appear once; the ten largest clones hold over 6.5%. Sequenced sample: peripheral blood. The source of these receptors is a man between 70 and 80 years old with acute or convalescent COVID-19.

The chain is built from TRBV24-1 and TRBJ2-2; a weak D match, TRBD1 (5 bases). The CDR3 is 17 amino acids. Trimming cost V 0 bases and J 0 bases, with 10 bases left between them. Per the germline V gene, CDR1 is KGHDR and CDR2 is SFDVKD. CDR3: CATSDLKLGANTGELFF. The DNA for the CDR3 is TGTGCCACCAGTGATTTGAAGCTAGGGGCGAACACCGGGGAGCTGTTTTTT.

The chain couples TRBV28 to TRBJ1-4, with 7 bases lining up with TRBD1. V lost 6 bases, J lost 5 bases, and 6 bases stayed unmatched. This CDR3 contains 14 residues. CDR1 MDHEN and CDR2 SYDVKM come from the germline V gene. The CDR3 loop is CASRSPGGNEKLFF. CDR3 in DNA: TGTGCCAGCAGATCCCCAGGGGGGAATGAAAAACTGTTTTTT. Drawing the rest from reference TRBV28 and TRBJ1-4, the complete variable domain is DVKVTQSSRYLVKRTGEKVFLECVQDMDHENMFWYRQDPGLGLRLIYFSYDVKMKEKGDIPEGYSVSREKKERFSLILESASTNQTSMYLCASRSPGGNEKLFFGSGTQLSVL.

The chain combines TRBV6-5 with TRBJ2-7, with TRBD1 matching 7 bases. CDR1 is MNHEY, CDR2 SVGAGI, per germline. This CDR3 has 14 residues. V trimming: 5 bases; J trimming: 4 bases; junction bases outside the gene matches: 8. CDR3: CASSPDRDGYEQYF. In DNA form, the CDR3 reads TGTGCCAGCAGTCCCGACAGGGATGGTTACGAGCAGTACTTC.

The rearrangement links TRBV7-9 to TRBJ2-7, with 10 bases identical to TRBD2. The trim removed 3 bases at V and 5 bases at J, leaving 13 bases unmatched. Per the germline V gene, CDR1 is SEHNR and CDR2 is FQNEAQ (reference sequence). This CDR3 is built from 17 residues. Here the CDR3 reads CASSLGGAGGPRNEQYF. As DNA, the CDR3 is TGTGCCAGCAGCTTGGGGGGAGCGGGAGGGCCGAGAAACGAGCAGTACTTC.

The gene calls are TRBV24-1 and TRBJ1-5; 8 bases are shared with TRBD1. V lost 5 bases, J lost 3 bases, and 8 bases stayed unmatched. The length of the CDR3 is 16 residues. The V gene's germline CDR1 is KGHDR and CDR2 SFDVKD. CDR3 nucleotide sequence: TGTGCCACCAGTGGACGGACAGGGCAAGACAATCAGCCCCAGCATTTT. The encoded protein is CATSGRTGQDNQPQHF.

The V gene is TRBV2, the J gene TRBJ1-6; 10 bases map to TRBD1. J lost 5 bases, V lost 6 bases, and 4 bases had no gene match. CDR3 length: 15 amino acids. Germline lookup yields CDR1 SNHLY and CDR2 FYNNEI. CDR3 in amino acids: CASSRTGGNNSPLHF. CDR3 nucleotide sequence: TGTGCCAGCAGCCGGACAGGGGGAAATAATTCACCCCTCCACTTT.

The rearrangement uses TRBV30 and TRBJ1-6; 7 bases fit TRBD1. The V segment lost 0 bases and the J segment 9 bases; nucleotides outside the gene matches: 8. Germline CDR1 is GTSNPN and CDR2 is SVGIG (reference sequence). CDR3 length: 15 amino acids. In DNA form, the CDR3 reads TGTGCCTGGAGTGTTGGAACAGGGGATCGTTCACCCCTCCACTTT. Translation: CAWSVGTGDRSPLHF.

V usage is TRBV28 and J usage is TRBJ1-1, with TRBD1 matching 8 bases. The germline V gene encodes CDR1 MDHEN and CDR2 SYDVKM. The CDR3 length is 14 residues. V lost 10 bases, J lost 4 bases, and 11 bases stayed unmatched. This CDR3 reads CATLNGQGFTEAFF. In DNA form, the CDR3 reads TGTGCCACCCTAAATGGACAGGGCTTCACTGAAGCTTTCTTT.

The V and J genes are TRBV4-1 and TRBJ1-5, with TRBD1 as a possible D gene (6 bases). V gave up 3 bases and J gave up 5 bases, with 8 bases separating them. This CDR3 region has 13 residues. Germline CDR1 MGHRA, CDR2 YSYEKL. CDR3 bases: TGCGCCAGCAGCCAGGACAGTTATCAGCCCCAGCATTTT. The encoded protein is CASSQDSYQPQHF.

The chain has TRBV6-1 and TRBJ1-1; no clear D gene. Trimming shortened V by 0 bases and J by 0 bases, and 14 bases separated the two germline ends. CDR3 size: 17 residues. Germline lookup yields CDR1 MNHNS and CDR2 SASEGT. The CDR3 sequence: CASSEALFGTMNTEAFF. The CDR3 nucleotides are TGTGCCAGCAGTGAAGCGCTATTCGGTACCATGAACACTGAAGCTTTCTTT.

J is TRBJ1-2 and V is TRBV28; 7 nucleotides agree with TRBD1. V shed 6 bases, J shed 4 bases, and the junction held 8 bases outside the gene matches. The germline V gene has CDR1 MDHEN and CDR2 SYDVKM. This CDR3 has 14 amino acids. The CDR3 DNA is TGTGCCAGCAGCCTACCCGGGACAGCCTATGGCTACACCTTC. The encoded protein is CASSLPGTAYGYTF.

The chain uses TRBV10-1 and TRBJ2-3; D not certain. Germline CDR1 WNHNN, CDR2 SYGVQD (reference sequence). CDR3 length: 11 residues. With 3 bases removed from V and 8 bases from J, the gap between germline ends came to 6 bases. The CDR3 region has the DNA TGCGCCAGCAGTGAAGGAGCTACGCAGTATTTT. This codes for CASSEGATQYF.

The rearrangement joins TRBV14 to TRBJ2-1; no clear D gene. V was clipped by 5 bases and J by 2 bases, with 13 bases between them. The CDR3 totals 15 residues. The germline CDR1 and CDR2 sequences are SGHDN and FVKESK. The CDR3 DNA is TGTGCCAGCAGCTCTTCTAGGCAACCCTACAATGAGCAGTTCTTC. The encoded protein is CASSSSRQPYNEQFF.

This clone was counted a few times. The chain combines TRBV5-1 with TRBJ1-1; the D is unclear. Germline V lookup: CDR1 SGHRS, CDR2 YFSETQ. Trimming stripped 3 bases from V and 1 base from J, with 16 bases between. The CDR3 totals 16 residues. CDR3 in DNA: TGCGCCAGCAGCTCCGGGTCCTCACTGGGGAACACTGAAGCTTTCTTT. The encoded protein is CASSSGSSLGNTEAFF.

This chain connects TRBV30 to TRBJ1-2; weak D call: TRBD1 (5 bases). CDR1 and CDR2 from the germline V gene are GTSNPN and SVGIG (reference sequence). This CDR3 region has 12 residues. The ends were cut back, 4 bases at V and 7 bases at J, with 13 bases in the middle. The CDR3 loop is CAWTLDKGGYTF. CDR3 DNA: TGTGCCTGGACCCTGGACAAGGGTGGCTACACCTTC.

The chain uses TRBV7-9 and TRBJ1-6; D not certain. The V gene's germline CDR1 is SEHNR and CDR2 FQNEAQ (reference sequence). Trimming shortened V by 1 base and J by 7 bases, and 8 bases separated the two germline ends. This CDR3 is built from 14 residues. In nucleotides, the CDR3 is TGTGCCAGCAGCTTAGACTCCAAAAATTCACCCCTCCACTTT. As protein: CASSLDSKNSPLHF.